A single sample gave rise to the 11 T cell receptor beta chains below, sequenced in a study of spatial heterogeneity in lung cancer (dated by TCRdb to 2018 to 2020). The time point label corresponds to: sample taken at primary tumor resection. The library was made by 5' RACE. For sequencing, a NextSeq 500 was employed. Using fastp trimming at Q25 and MiXCR clonotype assembly, TCRdb reanalyzed the public sequencing data and kept in-frame beta chains. Each entry is one CDR3 protein sequence, shown with its most common DNA and genes. Here the sample has about 23,000 distinct CDR3 sequences; about 4.7% occur a single time. The ten largest account for 4% to 6.5% of the sample. The sequencing used PBMCs, collected at surgery. The receptors were gathered from a male donor with early-stage non-small cell lung cancer.

This clonotype is classed as medium-sized. This chain connects TRBV6-5 to TRBJ1-1, with 12 bases lining up with TRBD1. The junction had 13 bases not matched to a gene; V was cut back by 6 bases and J by 5 bases. Germline V CDR1 and CDR2: MNHEY, SVGAGI. The CDR3 totals 17 residues. CDR3 residues: CASSPSGTGGLRTEAFF. The CDR3 DNA reads TGTGCCAGCAGCCCGTCCGGGACAGGGGGCTTGAGGACTGAAGCTTTCTTT.

This clonotype was seen many times. The chain is built from TRBV6-2 or TRBV6-3 and TRBJ2-6; no clear D. The CDR3 length is 14 residues. V shed 7 bases and J shed 2 bases, with 9 bases lying between them. The germline V gene has CDR1 MNHEY and CDR2 SVGEGT. The CDR3 coding sequence is TGTGCCAGCACAGGCGCCCCTGGGGCCAACGTCCTGACTTTC. It encodes CASTGAPGANVLTF.

This clonotype was recorded many times. The chain couples TRBV4-1 to TRBJ1-2; 8 nucleotides match TRBD1. CDR3 size: 15 residues. Germline trimming cut 0 bases from V and 8 bases from J; bases unmatched to any gene: 8. The V gene's germline CDR1 is MGHRA and CDR2 YSYEKL. The DNA of the CDR3 is TGCGCCAGCAGCCAAGATCCCCAGGGGGCGGAGGGCTACACCTTC. This sequence encodes CASSQDPQGAEGYTF.

This clonotype is termed medium-sized (0.01 to 0.1%). V and J are TRBV4-3 and TRBJ2-3; no reliable D call. The germline V gene has CDR1 LGHNA and CDR2 YSLEER. Trimming took 0 bases from V and 1 from J, leaving 5 bases between them. This CDR3 contains 14 residues. CDR3 nucleotide sequence: TGCGCCAGCAGCCAAGAAGTAGGCACAGATACGCAGTATTTT. Encoded protein: CASSQEVGTDTQYF.

This clonotype was observed many times. The chain couples TRBV7-2 to TRBJ1-4, with 7 bases matching TRBD1. This CDR3 spans 15 amino acids. Germline V CDR1 and CDR2: SGHTA, FQGNSA. Trimming took 5 bases from V and 8 from J; bases not matched to a gene: 11. The CDR3 spells CASSPAWGDREKLFF. The CDR3 DNA reads TGTGCCAGCAGCCCGGCTTGGGGGGACAGAGAAAAACTGTTTTTT.

At least ten counts were recorded for this clonotype. As DNA, the CDR3 is TGTGCCAGCAGTTTGTCCGGGGGACAGGGAAGGTATGGCTACACCTTC. This codes for CASSLSGGQGRYGYTF. The chain has TRBV28 and TRBJ1-2; 9 positions match TRBD1. CDR1 and CDR2 (germline): MDHEN, SYDVKM. Germline trimming cut 3 bases from V and 5 bases from J; bases unmatched to any gene: 10. The CDR3 loop spans 16 amino acids.

In its sample, this clonotype was seen many times. This sequence joins TRBV7-2 and TRBJ2-7; D is undetermined. The V end was cut by 5 bases, the J end by 4 bases, with 15 bases between. This CDR3 is 14 amino acids long. Germline lookup yields CDR1 SGHTA and CDR2 FQGNSA. This CDR3 is CASSRPTDGYEQYF. The CDR3 DNA reads TGTGCCAGCAGCCGACCTACGGATGGGTACGAGCAGTACTTC.

The sample holds many counts of this clonotype. Here the CDR3 reads CASTREAGELFF. The CDR3 coding sequence is TGTGCCAGCACCAGGGAGGCCGGGGAGCTGTTTTTT. The rearrangement joins TRBV28 to TRBJ2-2; D possibly corresponds to TRBD2 (6 bases). CDR3 length: 12 amino acids. The ends were cut back, 7 bases at V and 6 bases at J, with 9 bases in the middle. Germline V gene data show CDR1 as MDHEN and CDR2 as SYDVKM.

This clonotype was seen at least ten times. DNA of the CDR3: TGTGCCAGCAGTTACACGAAAAGACGGGCAGCCCAGCATTTT. As protein: CASSYTKRRAAQHF. The chain couples TRBV6-5 to TRBJ1-5; D gene unclear. The ends were cut back, 2 bases at V and 11 bases at J, with 16 bases in the middle. The CDR3 totals 14 residues. Per germline, CDR1 MNHEY and CDR2 SVGAGI.

Ten or more counts support this clonotype. The J gene is TRBJ1-2, the V gene TRBV6-2 or TRBV6-3; no firm D call. Looked up from germline, CDR1 is MNHEY and CDR2 is SVGEGT. The CDR3 length is 12 residues. The V and J ends lost 6 bases and 8 bases respectively, with 13 bases between them. DNA for the CDR3: TGTGCCAGCAGCCCGGATGGCTGGGGCTACACCTTC. Its translation: CASSPDGWGYTF.

In this sample, this clonotype turned up many times. The rearrangement joins TRBV3-1 to TRBJ1-1, with D unclear. V was cut by 1 base and J by 3 bases, with 6 bases left in between. The CDR3 totals 13 residues. Germline CDR1 reads LGHDT; CDR2 reads YNNKEL (reference sequence). DNA for the CDR3: TGTGCCAGCAGCCAAGTGATGGACACTGAAGCTTTCTTT. Protein product: CASSQVMDTEAFF.